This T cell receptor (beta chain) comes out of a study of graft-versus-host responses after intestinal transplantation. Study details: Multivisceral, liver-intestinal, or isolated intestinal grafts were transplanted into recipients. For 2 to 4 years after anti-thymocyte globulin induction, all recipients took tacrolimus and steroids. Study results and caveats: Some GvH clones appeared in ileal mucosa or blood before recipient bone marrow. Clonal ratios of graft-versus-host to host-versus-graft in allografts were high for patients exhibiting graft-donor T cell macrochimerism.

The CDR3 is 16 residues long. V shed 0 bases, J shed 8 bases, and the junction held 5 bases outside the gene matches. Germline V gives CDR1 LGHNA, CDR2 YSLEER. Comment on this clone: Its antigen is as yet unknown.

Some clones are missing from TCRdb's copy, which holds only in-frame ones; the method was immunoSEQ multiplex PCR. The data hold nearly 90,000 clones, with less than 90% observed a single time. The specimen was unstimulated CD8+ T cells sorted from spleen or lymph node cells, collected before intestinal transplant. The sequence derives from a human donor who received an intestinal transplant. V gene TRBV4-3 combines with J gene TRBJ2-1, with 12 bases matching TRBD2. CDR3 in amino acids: CASSQDGTSGSDEQFF. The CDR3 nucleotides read TGCGCCAGCAGCCAAGATGGGACTAGCGGGTCCGATGAGCAGTTCTTC.